This TCR beta chain was sequenced in a study of OX40 agonist ivuxolimab in advanced cancers. Only one count was recorded for this clone. The antigen is not known. Study-level points and caveats: The study found that CD8+ T cells averaged more expanded clones than CD4+. Low levels of normalized T-cell clonal expansion also appeared in some nonresponders.

From germline, CDR1 is MDHEN and CDR2 SYDVKM. The CDR3 contains 17 residues. Germline trimming cut 3 bases from V and 1 base from J; bases unmatched to any gene: 11. Sequencing used immunoSEQ multiplex PCR; TCRdb keeps in-frame clones, though not all of them. The repertoire has 150,000 to 170,000 clones, approximately 94% of them found once; the top ten carry just over 0.3%. The sample here was CD4+ or CD8+ T cells sorted from blood, taken in a trial of the OX40 agonist ivuxolimab. The chain links TRBV28 to TRBJ2-7; 8 nucleotides line up with TRBD2. This TCR came from an adult with an advanced solid tumor such as melanoma, head and neck, liver or kidney cancer. This CDR3 is CASSFSGAGASSYEQYF. The CDR3 DNA reads TGTGCCAGCAGTTTTTCGGGAGCGGGAGCCTCGTCCTACGAGCAGTACTTC.